This T cell receptor (beta chain) appears in the sequencing data of a study of blood T cell repertoires in COVID-19. Study-wide background: The United States, Italy and Spain supplied acute and convalescent COVID-19 samples. PBMCs, B-cell-depleted T cells, or T cells provided the cDNA or gDNA that made up the material.

Authors' analysis steps: Reference gene primer amplification gave estimated nucleated cell counts. Some clones are missing from TCRdb's copy, which holds only in-frame ones; the method was immunoSEQ multiplex PCR. Clone size and V and J calls were adopted from that table, with D and trimming inferred from the DNA. The sample yields a few hundred thousand clones, approximately 90% seen once. With 2 bases removed from V and 3 bases from J, the gap between germline ends came to 11 bases. The germline V gene has CDR1 SGHNT and CDR2 YYREEE (reference sequence). This CDR3 is built from 14 residues. The receptor's source is a woman aged 60-75 years with acute or convalescent COVID-19. The chain carries TRBV5-4 and TRBJ1-2; possibly TRBD1 for D (6 bases). The sequencing input was peripheral blood. The CDR3 sequence: CASSFGGGDYGYTF. CDR3 nucleotide sequence: TGTGCCAGCAGCTTTGGAGGGGGGGACTATGGCTACACCTTC.